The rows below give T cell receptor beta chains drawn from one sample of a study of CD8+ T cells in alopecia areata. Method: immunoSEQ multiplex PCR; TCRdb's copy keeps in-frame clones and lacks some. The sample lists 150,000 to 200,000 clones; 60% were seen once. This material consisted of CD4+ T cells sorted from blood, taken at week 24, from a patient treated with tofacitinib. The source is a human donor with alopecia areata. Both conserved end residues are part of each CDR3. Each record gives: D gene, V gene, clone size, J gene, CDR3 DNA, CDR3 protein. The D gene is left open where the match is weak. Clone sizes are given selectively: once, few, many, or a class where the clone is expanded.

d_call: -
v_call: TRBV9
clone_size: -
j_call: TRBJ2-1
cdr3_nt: TGTGCCAGCAGCGTAGCCCAATCCGGGACCGAGCAGTTCTTC
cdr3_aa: CASSVAQSGTEQFF

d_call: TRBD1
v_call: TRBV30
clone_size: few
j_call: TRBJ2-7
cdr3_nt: TGTGCCTGGAGTGGGGCGGTCCCCCGAGCGGGACAGGGCTACGAGCAGTACTTC
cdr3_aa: CAWSGAVPRAGQGYEQYF

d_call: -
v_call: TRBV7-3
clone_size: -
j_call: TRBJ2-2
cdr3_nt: TGTGCCAGCAGCCCGGGACAGAACACCGGGGAGCTGTTTTTT
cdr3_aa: CASSPGQNTGELFF

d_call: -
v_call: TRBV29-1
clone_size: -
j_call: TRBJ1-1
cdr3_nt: TGCAGCGTAGAGACCAAAGCCGCGAACACTGAAGCTTTCTTT
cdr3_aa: CSVETKAANTEAFF

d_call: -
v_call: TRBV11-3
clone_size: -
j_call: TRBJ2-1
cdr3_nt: TGTGCCAGCAGCTTAGTCAGGGTATCCCCCGAGCAGTTCTTC
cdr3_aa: CASSLVRVSPEQFF

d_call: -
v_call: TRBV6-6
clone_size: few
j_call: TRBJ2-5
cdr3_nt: TGTGCCAGCAGCTCTACAGTACTCCAAGAGACCCAGTACTTC
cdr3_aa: CASSSTVLQETQYF

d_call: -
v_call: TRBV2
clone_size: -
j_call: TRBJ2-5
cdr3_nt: TGTGCCAGCAGTTTCCAAGAGACCCAGTACTTC
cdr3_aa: CASSFQETQYF

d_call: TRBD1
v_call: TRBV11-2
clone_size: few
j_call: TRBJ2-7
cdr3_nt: TGTGCCAGCAGCTTGGAAAGTATAGGGACAGATAGAACCTACGAGCAGTACTTC
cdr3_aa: CASSLESIGTDRTYEQYF

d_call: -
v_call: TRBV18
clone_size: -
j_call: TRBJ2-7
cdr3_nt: TGTGCCAGCTCCCAACCCCAGGGCAGGGAGAGAGCGAAGCAGTACTTC
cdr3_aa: CASSQPQGRERAKQYF

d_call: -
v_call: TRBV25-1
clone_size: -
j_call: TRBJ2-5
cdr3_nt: TGTGCCAGCAGTGAATCTCGTGGTGAGGGGGAAGAGACCCAGTACTTC
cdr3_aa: CASSESRGEGEETQYF

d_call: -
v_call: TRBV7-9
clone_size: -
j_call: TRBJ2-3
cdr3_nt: TGTGCCAGCAGCTTAGAGGGGGGGAGCACAGATACGCAGTATTTT
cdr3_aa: CASSLEGGSTDTQYF

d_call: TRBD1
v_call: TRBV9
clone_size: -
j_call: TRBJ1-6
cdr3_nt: TGTGCCAGCAGCGAACCCGGGACAGGGAATTCACCCCTCCACTTT
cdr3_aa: CASSEPGTGNSPLHF

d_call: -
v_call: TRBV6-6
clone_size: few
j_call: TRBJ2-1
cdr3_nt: TGTGCCAGCAGTTCCCTCTCCGCCCTCGATGAGCAGTTCTTC
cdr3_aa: CASSSLSALDEQFF

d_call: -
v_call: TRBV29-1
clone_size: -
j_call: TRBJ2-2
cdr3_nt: TGCAGCGCCTCTACATTGTACACCGGGGAGCTGTTTTTT
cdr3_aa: CSASTLYTGELFF

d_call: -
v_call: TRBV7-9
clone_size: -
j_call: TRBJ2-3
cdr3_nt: TGTGCCAGCAGCTTAGGGGTTGGGGATACGCAGTATTTT
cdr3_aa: CASSLGVGDTQYF

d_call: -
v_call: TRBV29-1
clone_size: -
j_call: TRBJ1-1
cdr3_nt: TGCAGCGTTGAACCCAGAGTGAACACTGAAGCTTTCTTT
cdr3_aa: CSVEPRVNTEAFF

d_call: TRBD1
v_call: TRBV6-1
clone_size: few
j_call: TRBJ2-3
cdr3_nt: TGTGCCAGCAGTGCTGACAGGGTGTCAGATACGCAGTATTTT
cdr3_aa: CASSADRVSDTQYF

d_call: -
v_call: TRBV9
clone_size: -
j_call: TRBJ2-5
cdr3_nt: TGTGCCAGCAGCGTGGGGACGGTTGAAGAGACCCAGTACTTC
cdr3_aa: CASSVGTVEETQYF

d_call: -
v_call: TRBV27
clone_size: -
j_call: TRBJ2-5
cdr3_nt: TGTGCCAGCAGTTTATCGTGGGGGGGCGCAGAGACCCAGTACTTC
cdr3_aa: CASSLSWGGAETQYF

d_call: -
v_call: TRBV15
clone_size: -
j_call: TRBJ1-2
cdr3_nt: TGTGCCACCAGCGGTGTGGGGGGCGGCTATGGCTACACCTTC
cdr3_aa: CATSGVGGGYGYTF

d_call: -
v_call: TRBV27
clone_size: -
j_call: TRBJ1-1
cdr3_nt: TGTGCCAGCAGTCCAACTCTCCAGGGAAGAGCTTTCTTT
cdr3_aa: CASSPTLQGRAFF

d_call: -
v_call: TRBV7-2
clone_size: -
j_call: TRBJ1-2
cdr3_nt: TGTGCCAGCAGCTCCCAAGGGGCGGTAGGCTATGGCTACACCTTC
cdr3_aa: CASSSQGAVGYGYTF

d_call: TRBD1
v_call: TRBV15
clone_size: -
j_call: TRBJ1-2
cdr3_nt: TGTGCCACCAGCAGAGGCGGACAGGGAGGAGGCTACACCTTC
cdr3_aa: CATSRGGQGGGYTF

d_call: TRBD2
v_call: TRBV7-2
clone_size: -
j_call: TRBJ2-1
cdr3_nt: TGTGCCAGCAGCCCCGGACTAGCGGGGGGCCTCAATGAGCAGTTCTTC
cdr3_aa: CASSPGLAGGLNEQFF

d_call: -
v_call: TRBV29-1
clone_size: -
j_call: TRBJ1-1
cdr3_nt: TGCAGCGTTCAGACGGAAATGAACACTGAAGCTTTCTTT
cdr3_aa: CSVQTEMNTEAFF

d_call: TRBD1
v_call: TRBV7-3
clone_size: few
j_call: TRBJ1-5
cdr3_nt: TGTGCCAGCAGCCCTCTGGACAGGGTAGAGGATCAGCCCCAGCATTTT
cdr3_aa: CASSPLDRVEDQPQHF

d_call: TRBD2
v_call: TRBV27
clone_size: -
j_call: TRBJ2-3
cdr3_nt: TGTGCCAGCAGTTTATCTCTAGCGGGGATCACAGATACGCAGTATTTT
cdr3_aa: CASSLSLAGITDTQYF

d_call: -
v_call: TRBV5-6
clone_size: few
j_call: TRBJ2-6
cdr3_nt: TGTGCCAGCAGCTATACTGGGGCCAACGTCCTGACTTTC
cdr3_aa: CASSYTGANVLTF

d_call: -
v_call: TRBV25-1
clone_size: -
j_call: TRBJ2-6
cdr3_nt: TGTGCCAGCAGTGAATCGGGCAGGCCTGGGGCCAACGTCCTGACTTTC
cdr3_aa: CASSESGRPGANVLTF

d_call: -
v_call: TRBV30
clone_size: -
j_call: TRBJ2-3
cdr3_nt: TGTGCCTGGGGTGTTCTAGGGGCAGATACGCAGTATTTT
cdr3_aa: CAWGVLGADTQYF

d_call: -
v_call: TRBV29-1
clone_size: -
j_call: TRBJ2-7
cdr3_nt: TGCAGCGCGCTCGTTCTCCCCTACGAGCAGTACTTC
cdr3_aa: CSALVLPYEQYF

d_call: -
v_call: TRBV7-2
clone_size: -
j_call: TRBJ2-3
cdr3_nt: TGTGCCAGCAGCCCTCTAGCAGAAACAGATACGCAGTATTTT
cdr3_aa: CASSPLAETDTQYF

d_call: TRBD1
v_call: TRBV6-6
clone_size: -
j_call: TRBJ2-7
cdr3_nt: TGTGCCAGCAGTCCCGGACAGGGCGAGCAGTACTTC
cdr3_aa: CASSPGQGEQYF